Below are 8 T cell receptor beta chains sequenced from a single sample in a study of cytomegalovirus exposure and HLA in healthy donors. Produced via immunoSEQ multiplex PCR; TCRdb's table is partial and in-frame only. The sample holds 55,000 to 75,000 clones, about 94% seen once. The sequencing input was PBMCs. These receptors were collected from a man between 18 and 29 years old in good health and CMV-seropositive.

This rearrangement joins TRBV5-1 to TRBJ1-1; 11 nucleotides match TRBD1. V dropped 4 bases and J dropped 1; count of bases not matched to a gene: 15. CDR1 and CDR2 (germline): SGHRS, YFSETQ. There are 19 residues in the CDR3. CDR3 protein: CASSIGQGATLGWNTEAFF. CDR3 DNA: TGCGCCAGCAGCATAGGACAGGGGGCAACTCTCGGTTGGAACACTGAAGCTTTCTTT.

This clone was found once. This sequence joins TRBV11-2 and TRBJ1-2; possible D gene TRBD1, 6 bases. V was shortened by 5 bases and J by 3 bases, with 16 bases between the two germline ends. This CDR3 region has 15 residues. CDR1 is SGHAT and CDR2 is FQNNGV in the germline V gene. CDR3 in DNA: TGTGCCAGCAGCCAGGGGATGGGCCCCTACTATGGCTACACCTTC. Translated: CASSQGMGPYYGYTF.

The chain is built from TRBV15 and TRBJ1-2; possible D gene TRBD1, 6 bases. Trimming left V 3 bases short and J 7 bases short, with 15 bases between. CDR1 and CDR2 from the germline V gene are LNHNV and YYDKDF (reference sequence). This CDR3 spans 14 amino acids. The CDR3 loop is CATSRDSVPGGYTF. The CDR3 DNA is TGTGCCACCAGCAGGGACAGCGTCCCGGGTGGCTACACCTTC.

This clone has only a few counts. The rearrangement joins TRBV16 to TRBJ2-5; 7 positions agree with TRBD1. The CDR3 length is 15 residues. The trim removed 2 bases at V and 3 bases at J, leaving 6 bases unmatched. Germline loops: CDR1 KGHSY, CDR2 FQNENV. The CDR3 DNA follows: TGTGCCAGCAGCCAAGATGACAGGGTGGAAGAGACCCAGTACTTC. This translates into CASSQDDRVEETQYF.

The chain employs TRBV21-1 and TRBJ2-2; the DNA was not used to check the table's D call, TRBD2. TRBV21-1 is labeled a pseudogene. The CDR3 length is 19 residues. The CDR3 protein is CASSKVSKWTSGGTGELFF. The CDR3 nucleotides are TGTGCCAGCAGCAAAGTGTCAAAATGGACTAGCGGAGGGACCGGGGAGCTGTTTTTT.

Comment on this clone: Germline is not matched at one junction end, which may reflect a read error. This sequence joins TRBV9 and TRBJ1-2, with D perhaps TRBD1 (5 bases). Germline-derived CDR1 and CDR2 are SGDLS and YYNGEE. This CDR3 is built from 13 residues. The CDR3 nucleotides read TGTGCCAGCAGCCACCGGGGGGAGTCGGAGAGGTACTTC. Amino acid sequence: CASSHRGESERYF.

V usage is TRBV7-3 and J usage is TRBJ2-2; perhaps TRBD2 as D (6 bases). CDR1 is SGHTA, CDR2 FQGTGA, per germline. Trimming removed 4 bases from V and 0 bases from J, with 12 bases in between. CDR3 size: 16 residues. CDR3 DNA: TGTGCCAGCAGCTCGCTCGGGACTGCGAACACCGGGGAGCTGTTTTTT. The encoded protein is CASSSLGTANTGELFF. Variable domain in full (rest from reference TRBV7-3 and TRBJ2-2): GAGVSQTPSNKVTEKGKYVELRCDPISGHTALYWYRQSLGQGPEFLIYFQGTGAADDSGLPNDRFFAVRPEGSVSTLKIQRTERGDSAVYLCASSSLGTANTGELFFGEGSRLTVL.

The chain carries TRBV5-1 and TRBJ1-3; a weak D match, TRBD1 (5 bases). This CDR3 is built from 16 residues. V dropped 0 bases and J dropped 0 bases, with 10 bases sitting between them. In germline, CDR1 is SGHRS, CDR2 YFSETQ. CDR3 nucleotides: TGCGCCAGCAGCTTGGTCCCCGGGGGCTCTGGAAACACCATATATTTT. Its translation: CASSLVPGGSGNTIYF.